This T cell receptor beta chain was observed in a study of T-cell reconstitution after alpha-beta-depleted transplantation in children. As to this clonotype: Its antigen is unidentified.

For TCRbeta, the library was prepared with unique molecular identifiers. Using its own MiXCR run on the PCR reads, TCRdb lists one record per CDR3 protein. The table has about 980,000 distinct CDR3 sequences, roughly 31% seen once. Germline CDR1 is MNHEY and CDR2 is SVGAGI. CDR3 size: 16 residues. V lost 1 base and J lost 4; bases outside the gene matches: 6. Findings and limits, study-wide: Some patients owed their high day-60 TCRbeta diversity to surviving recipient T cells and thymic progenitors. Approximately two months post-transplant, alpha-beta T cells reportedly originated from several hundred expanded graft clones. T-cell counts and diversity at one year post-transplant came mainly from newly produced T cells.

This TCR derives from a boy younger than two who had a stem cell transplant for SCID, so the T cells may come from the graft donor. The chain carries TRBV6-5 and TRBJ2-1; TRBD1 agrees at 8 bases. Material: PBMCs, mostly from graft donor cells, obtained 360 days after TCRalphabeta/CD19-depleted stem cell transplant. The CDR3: CASSYYRDRRYNEQFF. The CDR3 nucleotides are TGTGCCAGCAGTTACTACCGGGACAGGCGTTACAATGAGCAGTTCTTC.